This T cell receptor beta chain was sequenced in a study of early T cells in non-severe SARS-CoV-2 infection. As for the study in general: Unpaired chains resulted from sequencing bulk RNA of unsorted whole blood.

Each cDNA molecule carried a unique molecular identifier. TCRdb redid the calling of the 5' RACE reads with MiXCR, one entry per CDR3 protein. The sample includes tens of thousands of distinct CDR3 sequences, 7% to 9% of them seen just once. This clonotype was picked up many times. The clonotype comes from an adult who was a healthcare worker with PCR-confirmed SARS-CoV-2 infection or an uninfected control (not recorded which). The sequencing sample was made of whole blood.

The CDR3 is CSARRTVGEQFF. CDR3 bases: TGCAGTGCTAGAAGGACTGTGGGTGAGCAGTTCTTC. V usage is TRBV20-1 and J usage is TRBJ2-1; tentative D call: TRBD2 (5 bases). Trimming stripped 2 bases from V and 9 bases from J, with 11 bases between. The CDR3 is 12 residues long. Germline V gene lookup returns CDR1 DFQATT and CDR2 SNEGSKA (reference sequence).